Listed below are T cell receptor beta chains from one sample, sequenced in a study of T-cell reconstitution after alpha-beta-depleted transplantation in children. TCRdb processed the PCR reads anew with MiXCR; each CDR3 protein has one entry. This table holds around 700,000 distinct CDR3 sequences, about 12% found once. Sequenced here: PBMCs, sampled before TCRalphabeta/CD19-depleted stem cell transplant. The receptors here all came from a girl aged 2-10 years with congenital amegakaryocytic thrombocytopenia, due to receive a stem cell transplant. Both conserved end residues are part of each CDR3. The D gene is left open where the match is weak. Expanded clones get a size class; other rows say once, few or many, or leave the size out.

clone_size | j_call | d_call | v_call | cdr3_nt | cdr3_aa
- | TRBJ2-7 | - | TRBV11-2 | TGTGCCAGCAGCTTAGATTGGGGGGGCGCGGGTTACGAGCAGTACTTC | CASSLDWGGAGYEQYF
few | TRBJ1-1 | - | TRBV20-1 | TGCAGTGCCGCCGGGCGTGGATGGGTCTTGACTGAAGCTTTCTTT | CSAAGRGWVLTEAFF
many | TRBJ2-3 | TRBD2 | TRBV20-1 | TGCAGTGCTAGTACTAGCGGGAGGACCGCCACAGATACGCAGTATTTT | CSASTSGRTATDTQYF
- | TRBJ1-1 | - | TRBV29-1 | TGCAGCGTTGTCCCGGGAGCCCCCATGAACACTGAAGCTTTCTTT | CSVVPGAPMNTEAFF
- | TRBJ2-1 | TRBD2 | TRBV9 | TGTGCCAGCAGCGAAACCGGGACTAGCGGTTCCTACAATGAGCAGTTCTTC | CASSETGTSGSYNEQFF
- | TRBJ2-7 | TRBD2 | TRBV20-1 | TGCAGTGCTAGAGATTTAGCGGGACTCTACGAGCAGTACTTC | CSARDLAGLYEQYF
few | TRBJ2-7 | - | TRBV30 | TGTGCCTGGAGTGGGGCAGTTCCCACCTACGAGCAGTACTTC | CAWSGAVPTYEQYF
many | TRBJ2-1 | TRBD2 | TRBV7-9 | TGTGCCAGCAGCGCGCAACTAGCGGGAGGGAATGAGCAGTTCTTC | CASSAQLAGGNEQFF
- | TRBJ2-1 | - | TRBV7-2 | TGTGCCAGCAGCTTAGTCCCTATCAGGATTAACAATGAGCAGTTCTTC | CASSLVPIRINNEQFF
many | TRBJ1-6 | - | TRBV6-1 | TGTGCCAGCAGTGAAGAGGGTAATTCACCCCTCCACTTT | CASSEEGNSPLHF
few | TRBJ2-3 | TRBD2 | TRBV5-1 | TGCGCCAGCAGCAACACCGGGACTAGCGATACAGATACGCAGTATTTT | CASSNTGTSDTDTQYF
- | TRBJ2-7 | TRBD1 | TRBV12-3/TRBV12-4 | TGTGCCAGCAGTGCCTCCGGGACAGGGGAAGACGAGCAGTACTTC | CASSASGTGEDEQYF
few | TRBJ2-5 | - | TRBV7-9 | TGTGCCAGCAGAGGCCGACTACAGGCACTCCAAGAGACCCAGTACTTC | CASRGRLQALQETQYF
many | TRBJ1-1 | TRBD1 | TRBV5-1 | TGCGCCAGCAGCTCCGGACAGGGAAGCACTGAAGCTTTCTTT | CASSSGQGSTEAFF
many | TRBJ2-7 | - | TRBV5-6 | TGTGCCAGCAGTCGGACAGAGGCCTACGAGCAGTACTTC | CASSRTEAYEQYF
few | TRBJ2-6 | TRBD1 | TRBV6-2/TRBV6-3 | TGTGCCAGCAGTTACCTCGACAGGGGGGAACCCCACTCTACTGGGGCCAACGTCCTGACTTTC | CASSYLDRGEPHSTGANVLTF
many | TRBJ2-1 | - | TRBV5-1 | TGCGCCAGCAGCTTGGAACTAAGTAAGCAGTTCTTC | CASSLELSKQFF
few | TRBJ2-3 | - | TRBV15 | TGTGCCACCAGCAGAGCCGCCGGGACTCACACAGATACGCAGTATTTT | CATSRAAGTHTDTQYF
many | TRBJ2-3 | - | TRBV29-1 | TGCAGCGTTGGAGCCAGGGACACAGATACGCAGTATTTT | CSVGARDTDTQYF
many | TRBJ1-2 | - | TRBV12-3/TRBV12-4 | TGTGCCAGCTCCCCAGGGGTCCATGGCTACACCTTC | CASSPGVHGYTF
few | TRBJ2-7 | TRBD2 | TRBV3-1 | TGTGCCAGCAGCCCCGGGGAGGGTCCTACTACCTACGAGCAGTACTTC | CASSPGEGPTTYEQYF
many | TRBJ2-1 | TRBD1 | TRBV12-3/TRBV12-4 | TGTGCCAGCAGTTTACCGACAGGGGAAGGCAATGAGCAGTTCTTC | CASSLPTGEGNEQFF
- | TRBJ2-2 | - | TRBV2 | TGTGCCAGCACCGAAAAAAGTTGGAGGGCCGGGGAGCTGTTTTTT | CASTEKSWRAGELFF
many | TRBJ2-3 | - | TRBV12-3/TRBV12-4 | TGTGCCAGCAAGCGGACGCCGGCGGATACGCAGTATTTT | CASKRTPADTQYF
- | TRBJ1-1 | - | TRBV20-1 | TGCAGTGCTTCTGACGGAAACATGAACACTGAAGCTTTCTTT | CSASDGNMNTEAFF
few | TRBJ1-2 | TRBD1 | TRBV7-8 | TGTGCCAGCAGCTGGACAGGGGACAGAAAATATACTAACTATGGCTACACCTTC | CASSWTGDRKYTNYGYTF
- | TRBJ1-1 | - | TRBV29-1 | TGCAGCCTCCTTGAGGGGACTGAAGCTTTCTTT | CSLLEGTEAFF
- | TRBJ2-5 | - | TRBV18 | TGTGCCAGCTCACCACCGCAGGGAGAGACCCAGTACTTC | CASSPPQGETQYF
many | TRBJ2-7 | - | TRBV19 | TGTGCCAGTAGTAACCCGCACGCTGAAAGGGGCTACGAGCAGTACTTC | CASSNPHAERGYEQYF
many | TRBJ2-2 | - | TRBV12-3/TRBV12-4 | TGTGCCACCATGAATACAGAGAACACCGGGGAGCTGTTTTTT | CATMNTENTGELFF
- | TRBJ2-7 | TRBD2 | TRBV11-3 | TGTGCCAGCAGCTTCGGCGGGAGCCACGAGCAGTACTTC | CASSFGGSHEQYF
many | TRBJ1-4 | - | TRBV9 | TGTGCCAGCAGCGACAGTTTCGGTGAAAAACTGTTTTTT | CASSDSFGEKLFF
few | TRBJ1-1 | - | TRBV5-1 | TGCGCCAGCAGCTTGGGATCGCGGGCCACTGAAGCTTTCTTT | CASSLGSRATEAFF
many | TRBJ2-2 | TRBD1 | TRBV29-1 | TGCAGCGCTGGACAGGGGGCCTCGAACACCGGGGAGCTGTTTTTT | CSAGQGASNTGELFF
few | TRBJ2-6 | - | TRBV2 | TGTGCCAGCGAATACTCTGGGGCCAACGTCCTGACTTTC | CASEYSGANVLTF
many | TRBJ2-1 | TRBD2 | TRBV3-1 | TGTGCCAGCAGCCCCCCCCTAGCGGATGAGCAGTTCTTC | CASSPPLADEQFF
few | TRBJ2-4 | - | TRBV3-1 | TGTGCCAGCAGCGCTCGGACAAAAGCCAAAAACATTCAGTACTTC | CASSARTKAKNIQYF
few | TRBJ2-7 | - | TRBV6-1 | TGTGCCAGCAGGACAGGAGGAGGGTACGAGCAGTACTTC | CASRTGGGYEQYF
- | TRBJ2-6 | TRBD1 | TRBV5-1 | TGCGCCAGCAGCCAAGGGACAGGGGGGGTCAACGTCCTGACTTTC | CASSQGTGGVNVLTF
many | TRBJ1-1 | - | TRBV5-1 | TGCGCCAGCAGCTTGGCCGACGAAACTGAAGCTTTCTTT | CASSLADETEAFF
few | TRBJ2-7 | - | TRBV29-1 | TGCAGCGTTGAAGCGGCAGGGAGCGAGCAGTACTTC | CSVEAAGSEQYF
few | TRBJ2-7 | TRBD2 | TRBV20-1 | TGCAGTGCTGGGCAGACTAGCGGGAGCGACGAGCAGTACTTC | CSAGQTSGSDEQYF
many | TRBJ2-1 | TRBD2 | TRBV12-3/TRBV12-4 | TGTGCCAGCAGCGCCCTAGCGGGAGTCGACAATGAGCAGTTCTTC | CASSALAGVDNEQFF
many | TRBJ2-7 | - | TRBV28 | TGTGCCAGCAGTTTCTGGGGCGCGAGAGGGAACGAGCAGTACTTC | CASSFWGARGNEQYF
few | TRBJ2-5 | - | TRBV3-1 | TGTGCCAGCAGCGGCGCGTGGGACACGGAACAAGAGACCCAGTACTTC | CASSGAWDTEQETQYF
- | TRBJ2-6 | - | TRBV7-9 | TGTGCCAGCAGCAACAGTACTGGGGCCAACGTCCTGACTTTC | CASSNSTGANVLTF
- | TRBJ2-3 | TRBD1 | TRBV5-6 | TGTGCCAGCAGCTTGAGGGATACGGGACAGGGGACCACTAGCACAGATACGCAGTATTTT | CASSLRDTGQGTTSTDTQYF
few | TRBJ2-5 | TRBD2 | TRBV5-5 | TGTGCCAGCAGCCGGACTAGTGTAGAGACCCAGTACTTC | CASSRTSVETQYF
- | TRBJ2-7 | - | TRBV7-8 | TGTGCCAGCAGCTTAGCAGTTAACCTAGTTACCTTCCGGGAGCAGTACTTC | CASSLAVNLVTFREQYF
few | TRBJ1-6 | - | TRBV4-2 | TGTGCCAGCAGCCAACACAACCGGGACCCGAATTCACCCCTCCACTTT | CASSQHNRDPNSPLHF
few | TRBJ2-7 | - | TRBV12-3/TRBV12-4 | TGTGCCAGCAGTCTTGGCAGGACGGCTCATCACGAGCAGTACTTC | CASSLGRTAHHEQYF
many | TRBJ1-1 | - | TRBV28 | TGTGCCAGCACAGGCTTGGGGAACACTGAAGCTTTCTTT | CASTGLGNTEAFF
once | TRBJ2-5 | TRBD2 | TRBV20-1 | TGCAGTGCTTCGGGACTAGCTGCTGAGGTGACCCAGTACTTC | CSASGLAAEVTQYF
few | TRBJ2-7 | TRBD2 | TRBV10-1 | TGCGCTACTAGCGGGCCCTTTAGAGAGCAGTACTTC | CATSGPFREQYF
few | TRBJ1-6 | - | TRBV5-6 | TGTGCCAGCAGCTTGCAAGTCAGGGGATTATTTTCACCCCTCCACTTT | CASSLQVRGLFSPLHF
- | TRBJ2-3 | - | TRBV4-1 | TGCGCCAGCAGCCAAGATCTGCTAGCCACAGATACGCAGTATTTT | CASSQDLLATDTQYF
- | TRBJ1-1 | TRBD1 | TRBV5-1 | TGCGCCAGCAGCCCACCCGGGACAGGTTTGAACACTGAAGCTTTCTTT | CASSPPGTGLNTEAFF